Below, 8 T cell receptor beta chains from the same sample are listed, as sequenced in a study of T cell repertoires in cytomegalovirus infection. TCRdb used MiXCR to reprocess the reads, holding one entry per CDR3 protein. The sample comprises about 340,000 distinct CDR3 sequences, around 29% of which are singletons, and around 20% rests with the top ten. These TCRs are of unknown antigen specificity. Source: cultured PBMCs, taken from culture after CMV antigen stimulation. These receptors came from a human donor in good health (CMV status not recorded). Some clones in this sample may be carry-over from other donors' samples.

This chain connects TRBV6-5 to TRBJ2-3; D is unresolved. There are 15 residues in the CDR3. V lost 5 bases and J lost 1, with 13 bases in between. Germline V gene sequence: CDR1 MNHEY, CDR2 SVGAGI. CDR3 sequence reads: CASSPLKSGTDTQYF. The CDR3 DNA follows: TGTGCCAGCAGTCCTCTAAAGAGCGGCACAGATACGCAGTATTTT.

This clonotype was counted ten times or more. The chain joins TRBV7-6 to TRBJ1-4; D is unresolved. The germline V and J ends were trimmed by 0 bases and 3 bases, with 8 bases remaining between them. Germline CDR1 reads SGHVS; CDR2 reads FNYEAQ. The CDR3 loop spans 15 amino acids. CDR3 residues: CASSLAGGSNEKLFF. The CDR3 DNA reads as TGTGCCAGCAGCTTAGCTGGAGGTTCTAATGAAAAACTGTTTTTT.

The chain combines TRBV2 with TRBJ2-1; TRBD1 aligns across 10 bases. Germline values: CDR1 SNHLY, CDR2 FYNNEI. J was trimmed by 12 bases and V by 4 bases; bases with no gene match: 3. CDR3 length: 12 residues. CDR3 sequence: CASSVGQGVQFF. CDR3 nucleotide sequence: TGTGCCAGCAGTGTTGGACAGGGGGTGCAGTTCTTC. The whole variable domain, remainder taken from reference TRBV2 and TRBJ2-1, is EPEVTQTPSHQVTQMGQEVILRCVPISNHLYFYWYRQILGQKVEFLVSFYNNEISEKSEIFDDQFSVERPDGSNFTLKIRSTKLEDSAMYFCASSVGQGVQFFGPGTRLTVL.

This clonotype was found a few times. The rearrangement uses TRBV18 and TRBJ1-2; D is undetermined. The V end was cut by 8 bases, the J end by 0 bases, with 10 bases between. The CDR3 spans 13 residues. Germline V gives CDR1 KGHSH, CDR2 LQKENI. The CDR3 DNA follows: TGTGCCAGCGAGGCGGTTTCTAACTATGGCTACACCTTC. Amino acids: CASEAVSNYGYTF.

This clonotype showed up just a few times. The chain combines TRBV5-1 with TRBJ1-6; D is uncertain. The ends were cut back, 5 bases at V and 8 bases at J, with 11 bases in the middle. The CDR3 sequence is 13 residues long. Germline loops: CDR1 SGHRS, CDR2 YFSETQ. Here the CDR3 DNA reads TGCGCCAGCAGGGACCGACTGGATTCACCCCTCCACTTT. As protein: CASRDRLDSPLHF.

V and J are TRBV28 and TRBJ2-7, with 9 bases lining up with TRBD1. V lost 1 base to trimming and J lost 4 bases; unmatched junction nucleotides: 5. Germline loops: CDR1 MDHEN, CDR2 SYDVKM. CDR3 length equals 15 residues. The CDR3 sequence: CASSLSGQGDYEQYF. The CDR3 region has the DNA TGTGCCAGCAGTTTATCGGGACAGGGCGATTACGAGCAGTACTTC. Together with reference TRBV28 and TRBJ2-7, the CDR3 gives the full variable domain: DVKVTQSSRYLVKRTGEKVFLECVQDMDHENMFWYRQDPGLGLRLIYFSYDVKMKEKGDIPEGYSVSREKKERFSLILESASTNQTSMYLCASSLSGQGDYEQYFGPGTRLTVT.

The chain has TRBV10-3 and TRBJ2-7, with 7 bases fitting TRBD2. The germline V gene encodes CDR1 ENHRY and CDR2 SYGVKD. The CDR3 is made up of 16 amino acids. Trimming removed 3 bases from V and 4 bases from J; junction bases left unmatched: 12. CDR3 coding DNA: TGTGCCATCAGTGATGGGGTGGGAGGGCCGGGATACGAGCAGTACTTC. Translating gives CAISDGVGGPGYEQYF.

The chain couples TRBV12-3 or TRBV12-4 to TRBJ1-5, with D maybe TRBD1 (6 bases). The CDR3 sequence is 14 residues long. The V and J ends lost 7 bases and 2 bases respectively, with 12 bases between them. The CDR3 coding sequence is TGTGCCAGCACCGACTCAGGGGGCAATCAGCCCCAGCATTTT. Residues: CASTDSGGNQPQHF.